Each of the 27 T cell receptor beta chains below was sequenced from the same sample in a study of T cell responses to AZD1222 COVID-19 vaccine. Sequencing used immunoSEQ multiplex PCR; TCRdb keeps in-frame clones, though not all of them. The sample holds 45,000 to 70,000 clones, around 88% seen once. The sample in question was peripheral blood, obtained on day 0 of AZD1222 vaccination. These receptors all come from an adult in good health.

The rearrangement links TRBV10-3 to TRBJ1-2, with D perhaps matching TRBD1 (6 bases). This CDR3 region has 14 residues. Germline CDR1 ENHRY, CDR2 SYGVKD. V was pared by 2 bases and J by 4 bases, with 11 bases between. DNA of the CDR3: TGTGCCATCAGTGAGGCGACAGGAGCCTATGGCTACACCTTC. This translates into CAISEATGAYGYTF.

This clone has a single count. The chain couples TRBV6-4 to TRBJ1-1; D unresolved. This CDR3 has 14 amino acids. Trimming cost V 8 bases and J 6 bases, with 19 bases left between them. Germline CDR1 MRHNA, CDR2 SNTAGT. The CDR3 coding sequence is TGTGCCAGCTCAAGAAAAGCCGCGGACGCTGAAGCTTTCTTT. Translating it yields CASSRKAADAEAFF.

The count of this clone is one. V is TRBV7-2 and J is TRBJ2-1; possible D gene TRBD2, 5 bases. Trimming shortened V by 4 bases and J by 4 bases, and 14 bases separated the two germline ends. The CDR3 is 15 residues long. Germline CDR1 reads SGHTA; CDR2 reads FQGNSA. The CDR3 coding sequence is TGTGCCAGCAGCTCAAGAGGGCCCTCGTACAATGAGCAGTTCTTC. Its protein product is CASSSRGPSYNEQFF. Full variable domain (missing parts from reference TRBV7-2 and TRBJ2-1): GAGVSQSPSNKVTEKGKDVELRCDPISGHTALYWYRQSLGQGLEFLIYFQGNSAPDKSGLPSDRFSAERTGGSVSTLTIQRTQQEDSAVYLCASSSRGPSYNEQFFGPGTRLTVL.

This rearrangement joins TRBV30 to TRBJ1-1, with 9 bases that match TRBD1. V trimming: 8 bases; J trimming: 5 bases; junction bases outside the gene matches: 6. The CDR3 covers 12 residues. Germline V gene sequence: CDR1 GTSNPN, CDR2 SVGIG (reference sequence). The DNA of the CDR3 is TGTGCCGTGGGGGGACAGGGAACTGAAGCTTTCTTT. The encoded protein is CAVGGQGTEAFF.

This chain uses TRBV7-2 with TRBJ2-7, with 9 bases that match TRBD2. There are 17 residues in the CDR3. The germline V gene encodes CDR1 SGHTA and CDR2 FQGNSA. The trim removed 4 bases at V and 2 bases at J, leaving 12 bases unmatched. CDR3: CASSSSPSIAGAYEQYF. The CDR3 region has the DNA TGTGCCAGCAGCTCCTCCCCTTCCATAGCGGGAGCCTACGAGCAGTACTTC. The full variable domain, rest sourced from reference TRBV7-2 and TRBJ2-7, is GAGVSQSPSNKVTEKGKDVELRCDPISGHTALYWYRQSLGQGLEFLIYFQGNSAPDKSGLPSDRFSAERTGGSVSTLTIQRTQQEDSAVYLCASSSSPSIAGAYEQYFGPGTRLTVT.

The V gene is TRBV27, the J gene TRBJ2-3; 9 bases match TRBD1. The trim removed 4 bases at V and 2 bases at J, leaving 4 bases unmatched. Germline CDR1 and CDR2: MNHEY and SMNVEV (reference sequence). This CDR3 region has 15 residues. In DNA form, the CDR3 reads TGTGCCAGCAGTTCGGGACAGGGACACACAGATACGCAGTATTTT. Protein sequence: CASSSGQGHTDTQYF.

The chain links TRBV7-9 to TRBJ2-2, with a tentative D call TRBD2 (6 bases). The V end was cut by 1 base, the J end by 7 bases, with 13 bases between. Germline CDR1 and CDR2: SEHNR and FQNEAQ (reference sequence). The CDR3 loop spans 15 amino acids. CDR3 in amino acids: CASSLVNMGLGELFF. In DNA form, the CDR3 reads TGTGCCAGCAGCTTAGTCAACATGGGACTCGGGGAGCTGTTTTTT.

Only a few counts were recorded for this clone. This chain uses TRBV5-8 with TRBJ1-3; D ambiguous. CDR3 length equals 14 residues. Germline lookup yields CDR1 SGHTS and CDR2 YDEGEE. V was cut by 0 bases and J by 4 bases, with 8 bases left in between. The CDR3 loop is CASSLDPAGNTIYF. The CDR3 region has the DNA TGTGCCAGCAGCTTGGACCCAGCGGGAAACACCATATATTTT.

This sequence joins TRBV7-6 and TRBJ2-1; D may match TRBD1 or TRBD2 (6 bases each). There are 16 residues in the CDR3. Germline V gives CDR1 SGHVS, CDR2 FNYEAQ. The ends were cut back, 1 base at V and 10 bases at J, with 20 bases in the middle. The CDR3 reads CASSLEGGTPYLEQFF. The CDR3, as DNA: TGTGCCAGCAGCTTAGAAGGGGGGACACCCTATCTAGAGCAGTTCTTC. The whole variable domain, filled in from reference TRBV7-6 and TRBJ2-1, reads GAGVSQSPRYKVTKRGQDVALRCDPISGHVSLYWYRQALGQGPEFLTYFNYEAQQDKSGLPNDRFSAERPEGSISTLTIQRTEQRDSAMYRCASSLEGGTPYLEQFFGPGTRLTVL.

This clone was seen just once. The rearrangement uses TRBV5-5 and TRBJ2-1; D unclear. Between the trimmed V and J ends, which lost 1 base and 7 bases, there was a span of 12 bases. Germline V gives CDR1 SGHKS, CDR2 YYEKEE (reference sequence). CDR3 length: 14 amino acids. CDR3 region: CASSLFSLGNEQFF. The DNA of the CDR3 is TGTGCCAGCAGCTTGTTTAGCCTTGGGAATGAGCAGTTCTTC.

CDR3 sequence reads: CAITQDSYSYNEQFF. The CDR3 DNA reads as TGTGCCATCACTCAGGACAGTTACTCTTACAATGAGCAGTTCTTC. The chain carries TRBV10-3 and TRBJ2-1, with a tentative D call TRBD1 (6 bases). This CDR3 is 15 amino acids long. Germline V CDR1 and CDR2: ENHRY, SYGVKD. With 7 bases removed from V and 4 bases from J, the gap between germline ends came to 17 bases.

This sequence joins TRBV27 and TRBJ1-5, with TRBD1 as a possible D gene (5 bases). V was trimmed by 2 bases and J by 5 bases, leaving 16 bases between them. The CDR3 sequence is 16 residues long. The germline CDR1 and CDR2 sequences are MNHEY and SMNVEV (reference sequence). CDR3 coding DNA: TGTGCCAGCAGTTTAGGTGGGGGGTGGTCGGATCAGCCCCAGCATTTT. Protein: CASSLGGGWSDQPQHF.

V usage is TRBV15 and J usage is TRBJ1-5; no firm D call. Germline V gene lookup returns CDR1 LNHNV and CDR2 YYDKDF (reference sequence). The CDR3 has 17 residues. V was clipped by 6 bases and J by 5 bases, with 23 bases between them. The CDR3 DNA sequence: TGTGCCACCAGTCCCCAGGTAGTTTCGGTCTCCTATCAGCCCCAGCATTTT. Amino acid sequence: CATSPQVVSVSYQPQHF.

V is TRBV6-2 or TRBV6-3 and J is TRBJ2-2; possibly TRBD2 for D (6 bases). This CDR3 contains 14 residues. V shed 5 bases and J shed 6 bases, with 13 bases lying between them. Germline values: CDR1 MNHEY, CDR2 SVGEGT. CDR3 sequence (DNA): TGTGCCAGCAGTCTATGGGGGGTGCCCGGGGAGCTGTTTTTT. Protein sequence: CASSLWGVPGELFF.

The chain carries TRBV27 and TRBJ2-7; D is perhaps TRBD2 (5 bases). The CDR3 length is 14 residues. Looked up from germline, CDR1 is MNHEY and CDR2 is SMNVEV (reference sequence). V was shortened by 3 bases and J by 3 bases, with 12 bases between the two germline ends. The CDR3 region is CASSFGSGYYEQYF. The DNA of the CDR3 is TGTGCCAGCAGTTTTGGAAGCGGATACTACGAGCAGTACTTC.

The chain joins TRBV20-1 to TRBJ1-4; no firm D call. The V gene's germline CDR1 is DFQATT and CDR2 SNEGSKA (reference sequence). V was cut by 3 bases and J by 5 bases, with 10 bases left in between. The CDR3 totals 13 residues. The CDR3 DNA is TGCAGTGCTAGTTCCAGGTACAATGAAAAACTGTTTTTT. Encoded protein: CSASSRYNEKLFF.

The chain recombines TRBV6-4 with TRBJ1-2; tentative D call: TRBD1 (6 bases). This CDR3 is 17 amino acids long. Per germline, CDR1 MRHNA and CDR2 SNTAGT. V gave up 2 bases and J gave up 1 base, with 17 bases separating them. The CDR3 bases are TGTGCCAGCAGTGACGGGGCAGGGGTTAAAGTTAACTATGGCTACACCTTC. It codes for CASSDGAGVKVNYGYTF.

The chain employs TRBV5-4 and TRBJ2-5, with D maybe TRBD2 (5 bases). The CDR3 runs to 13 residues. Germline V lookup: CDR1 SGHNT, CDR2 YYREEE (reference sequence). The V and J ends lost 4 bases and 5 bases respectively, with 12 bases between them. CDR3 DNA: TGTGCCAGCAGCCCAGAGGGCAGGGAGACCCAGTACTTC. Amino acid sequence: CASSPEGRETQYF.

The J gene is TRBJ2-2, the V gene TRBV7-2; TRBD2 is a possible D gene (6 bases). Trimming left V 1 base short and J 3 bases short, with 12 bases between. The CDR3 sequence is 16 residues long. Germline V lookup: CDR1 SGHTA, CDR2 FQGNSA. CDR3 loop: CASSLGAGWDTGELFF. The CDR3 coding sequence is TGTGCCAGCAGCTTAGGGGCGGGATGGGACACCGGGGAGCTGTTTTTT.

A few counts support this clone. The chain couples TRBV18 to TRBJ1-5; D is unresolved. The CDR3 length is 13 residues. V lost 5 bases and J lost 5, with 10 bases in between. Germline CDR1 and CDR2: KGHSH and LQKENI. The CDR3 bases are TGTGCCAGCTCAACGGGTGAGGATCAGCCCCAGCATTTT. This gives the protein CASSTGEDQPQHF.

The V call is TRBV5-1, the J call TRBJ1-6; TRBD1 matches at 9 bases. Germline V gene sequence: CDR1 SGHRS, CDR2 YFSETQ. The CDR3 covers 16 residues. V was pared by 4 bases and J by 6 bases, with 8 bases of the junction left unmatched. The CDR3 loop is CASSRGRDRVNSPLHF. In DNA form, the CDR3 reads TGCGCCAGCAGCCGCGGGCGGGACAGGGTTAATTCACCCCTCCACTTT.

This clone was picked up one time. J is TRBJ2-1 and V is TRBV3-1 (or the pseudogene TRBV3-2); D ambiguous. The V gene's germline CDR1 is LGHDT and CDR2 YNNKEL (reference sequence). V lost 2 bases, J lost 9 bases, and 11 bases lay in between. The CDR3 has 13 residues. This CDR3 is CASSQTRQIEQFF. The CDR3 coding sequence is TGTGCCAGCAGCCAAACGAGGCAGATTGAGCAGTTCTTC.

The rearrangement links TRBV19 to TRBJ1-1; possibly TRBD1 for D (5 bases). Trimming cost V 9 bases and J 3 bases, with 17 bases left between them. The germline CDR1 and CDR2 sequences are LNHDA and SQIVND (reference sequence). CDR3 length: 14 amino acids. The DNA for the CDR3 is TGTGCCAGCACTCGATTCGGGGGGGACACTGAAGCTTTCTTT. As protein: CASTRFGGDTEAFF.

The chain is built from TRBV5-1 and TRBJ2-4; weak D call: TRBD2 (6 bases). Trimming left V 5 bases short and J 4 bases short, with 10 bases between. Germline loops: CDR1 SGHRS, CDR2 YFSETQ. The CDR3 has 13 residues. CDR3 DNA: TGCGCCAGCAGGCCTAGCGCAAAAAACATTCAGTACTTC. This sequence encodes CASRPSAKNIQYF. Based on the CDR3 plus reference TRBV5-1 and TRBJ2-4, the full variable domain is KAGVTQTPRYLIKTRGQQVTLSCSPISGHRSVSWYQQTPGQGLQFLFEYFSETQRNKGNFPGRFSGRQFSNSRSEMNVSTLELGDSALYLCASRPSAKNIQYFGAGTRLSVL.

V is TRBV25-1 and J is TRBJ2-3; D may be TRBD2 (6 bases). V lost 6 bases and J 4 bases, leaving 11 bases between the germline ends. CDR1 and CDR2 (germline): MGHDK, SYGVNS. This CDR3 region has 13 residues. CDR3 in amino acids: CASRYRESDTQYF. CDR3 nucleotide sequence: TGTGCCAGCAGGTATCGGGAGTCAGATACGCAGTATTTT.

This sequence joins TRBV27 and TRBJ2-3; 8 bases map to TRBD1. Germline V gene data show CDR1 as MNHEY and CDR2 as SMNVEV (reference sequence). This CDR3 is built from 15 residues. V dropped 4 bases and J dropped 3; count of bases not matched to a gene: 6. The CDR3 sequence is CASSWQGAGTDTQYF. Here the CDR3 DNA reads TGTGCCAGCAGTTGGCAGGGGGCGGGTACAGATACGCAGTATTTT.

The J gene is TRBJ2-5, the V gene TRBV4-1, with D perhaps given as TRBD1 or TRBD2 (5 bases each). Trimming cost V 1 base and J 5 bases, with 14 bases left between them. Germline lookup yields CDR1 MGHRA and CDR2 YSYEKL. The CDR3 spans 15 residues. Here the CDR3 reads CASSQGGAREETQYF. CDR3 sequence (DNA): TGCGCCAGCAGCCAAGGTGGAGCCAGGGAGGAGACCCAGTACTTC.